This T cell receptor (beta chain) was identified during a study of T-cell reconstitution after alpha-beta-depleted transplantation in children (dated by TCRdb to the mid-2010s). The study in broad terms: Using TCR repertoire profiling, the study quantitatively followed how T-cell immune reconstitution unfolded in children after TCRalphabeta/CD19-depleted allogeneic hematopoietic cell transplantation.

The treatment or condition label here, explained by the study, means: allogeneic hematopoietic cell transplantation with graft depleted of TCRalphabeta T cells and CD19 B cells. The transplant recipients were children given TCRalphabeta/CD19-depleted allogeneic hematopoietic cell grafts. Paper-wide results and their limitations: In some patients, high TCRbeta diversity at day 60 was attributed to recipient T cells and intrathymic progenitors that had survived conditioning. About two months after transplant, the apparently early recovery of alphabetaT-cell counts reportedly depended on just several hundred clones that had expanded rapidly and came from non-depleted graft cells. Over the following months the frequencies of hyperexpanded clones went down, and after one year T-cell counts and TCRbeta diversity were mostly credited to newly produced T cells.

The V end gives up 5 bases and the J end 4 bases, leaving 4 bases in the junction not matched to a gene. CDR1 SQVTM and CDR2 ANQGSEA are derived from the germline V gene. The CDR3 contains 13 residues, cysteine and phenylalanine counted. Here the CDR3 DNA is all that survives: 39 bases in frame from base 1. This clonotype was picked up a small number of times. What antigen it recognizes has not been identified. No qualities accompany the bases; no much larger clone lies one base away. Preparation of the library involved PCR. These reads were obtained on an Illumina HiSeq 2500. TCR libraries were prepared with molecular barcoding, using unique molecular identifiers to normalize TCRbeta repertoire quantification. TCRdb reran the public reads through fastp at Q25 and MiXCR, keeping productive beta chains. Here each entry gathers all rows of one CDR3 protein and keeps the most common genes and DNA. This sample lists just under 350,000 distinct CDR3 sequences; about 16% were detected once. Jointly, the top ten make up about 41% of the sample.

The chain is assembled from TRBV29-1 and TRBJ2-2; 7 central bases correspond to TRBD2. The TCR sequence derives from a male patient aged 2-10 years who had a stem cell transplant for acute lymphoblastic leukemia, so the T cells may come from the graft donor. The sample consisted of PBMCs, mostly from graft donor cells, taken 360 days after TCRalphabeta/CD19-depleted stem cell transplant. This receptor carries the CDR3 CSVIGEGTGELFF. The nucleotide sequence reads as follows: TGCAGCGTTATCGGGGAGGGCACCGGGGAGCTGTTTTTT.